The T cell receptor (beta chain) under discussion was sequenced for a study of PD-1 blockade in classical Hodgkin lymphoma. The wider study: Patients in the cohort were put on intravenous nivolumab, 3 mg/kg every 2 weeks.

The CDR3 covers 11 residues. Trimming cost V 2 bases and J 14 bases, with 14 bases left between them. Germline V gene lookup returns CDR1 GTSNPN and CDR2 SVGIG (reference sequence). Relapse was seen in all patients after autologous stem cell transplantation, and brentuximab vedotin exposure was variable. Investigators obtained CD8+ T cells from thawed PBMCs by magnetic negative selection. Clones were sequenced by immunoSEQ multiplex PCR, and TCRdb holds only the in-frame ones, with some missing. The sample lists about 6,000 clones, more than 50% seen once, with about 16% in the top ten. The clonotype was recovered from a human donor with classical Hodgkin lymphoma. Sequencing used CD8+ T cells from blood, obtained at baseline. The V call is TRBV30, the J call TRBJ2-3; D may be TRBD1 (7 bases). CDR3 region: CAWSRETGTYF. For the CDR3, the DNA is TGTGCCTGGAGTCGGGAGACAGGGACGTATTTT.